This record covers a single TCR beta chain. The data are from a study of blood T cell repertoires in COVID-19. As handled by the study authors: For nucleated cells, counts were estimated from reference gene primer amplification. Assay: immunoSEQ multiplex PCR; the TCRdb copy retains only in-frame clones and omits some. Clonal size and the V and J genes are those of that table, whereas D and trimming came from the DNA. The data show about 90,000 clones, about 90% seen once. Germline CDR1 and CDR2: SGHNT and YYREEE (reference sequence). V shed 7 bases, J shed 8 bases, and the junction held 9 bases outside the gene matches. The length of the CDR3 is 13 residues.

The TCR originated in a man aged 50 to 60 with COVID-19, enrolled during active disease. V gene TRBV5-4 combines with J gene TRBJ1-1; 9 positions agree with TRBD1. Sample: peripheral blood. CDR3 loop: CASEAKDRGEAFF. CDR3 bases: TGTGCCAGCGAGGCTAAGGACAGGGGAGAAGCTTTCTTT.